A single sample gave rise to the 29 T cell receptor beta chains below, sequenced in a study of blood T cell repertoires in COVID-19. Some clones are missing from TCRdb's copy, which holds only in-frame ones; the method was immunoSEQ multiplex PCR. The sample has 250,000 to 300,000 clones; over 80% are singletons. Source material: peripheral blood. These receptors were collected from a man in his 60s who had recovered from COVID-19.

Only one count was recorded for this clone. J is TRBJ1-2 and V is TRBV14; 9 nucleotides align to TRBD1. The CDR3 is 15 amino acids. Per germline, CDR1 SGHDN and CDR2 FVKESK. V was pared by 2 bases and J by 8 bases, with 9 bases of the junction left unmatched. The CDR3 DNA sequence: TGTGCCAGCAGCCAACAACAAGGGACAGGGTGGGGCTACACCTTC. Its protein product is CASSQQQGTGWGYTF.

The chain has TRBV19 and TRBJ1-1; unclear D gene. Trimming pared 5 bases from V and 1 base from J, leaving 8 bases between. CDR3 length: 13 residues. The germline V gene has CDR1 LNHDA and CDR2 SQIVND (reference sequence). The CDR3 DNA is TGTGCCAGTAGTTGGTCAGGGAACACTGAAGCTTTCTTT. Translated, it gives CASSWSGNTEAFF. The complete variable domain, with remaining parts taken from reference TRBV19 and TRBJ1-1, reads DGGITQSPKYLFRKEGQNVTLSCEQNLNHDAMYWYRQDPGQGLRLIYYSQIVNDFQKGDIAEGYSVSREKKESFPLTVTSAQKNPTAFYLCASSWSGNTEAFFGQGTRLTVV.

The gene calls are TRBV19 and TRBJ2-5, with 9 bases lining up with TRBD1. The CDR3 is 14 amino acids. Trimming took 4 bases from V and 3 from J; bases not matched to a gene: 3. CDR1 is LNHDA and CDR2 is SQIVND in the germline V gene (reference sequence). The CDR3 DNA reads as TGTGCCAGTAGTAACACAGGGGGCGAAGAGACCCAGTACTTC. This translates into CASSNTGGEETQYF.

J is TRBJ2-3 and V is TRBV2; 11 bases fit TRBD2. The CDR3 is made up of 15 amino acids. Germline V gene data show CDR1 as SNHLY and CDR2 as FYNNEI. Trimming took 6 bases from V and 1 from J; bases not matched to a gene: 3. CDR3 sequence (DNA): TGTGCCAGCAGGGCGGGACTAGCGGGCACAGATACGCAGTATTTT. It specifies CASRAGLAGTDTQYF.

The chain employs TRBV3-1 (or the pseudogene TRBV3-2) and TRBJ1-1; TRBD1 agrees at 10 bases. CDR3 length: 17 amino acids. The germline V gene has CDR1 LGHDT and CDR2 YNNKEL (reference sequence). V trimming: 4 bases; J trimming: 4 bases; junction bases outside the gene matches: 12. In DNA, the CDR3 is TGTGCCAGCAGCCGCAGACAGGGGGCGCGTTCCGGCACTGAAGCTTTCTTT. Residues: CASSRRQGARSGTEAFF.

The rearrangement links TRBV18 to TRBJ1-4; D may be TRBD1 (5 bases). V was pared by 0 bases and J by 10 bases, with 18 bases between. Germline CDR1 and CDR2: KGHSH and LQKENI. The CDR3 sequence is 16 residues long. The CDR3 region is CASSPPFPQGSGKLFF. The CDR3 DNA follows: TGTGCCAGCTCACCACCGTTTCCCCAGGGTTCGGGAAAACTGTTTTTT. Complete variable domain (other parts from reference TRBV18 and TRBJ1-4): NAGVMQNPRHLVRRRGQEARLRCSPMKGHSHVYWYRQLPEEGLKFMVYLQKENIIDESGMPKERFSAEFPKEGPSILRIQQVVRGDSAAYFCASSPPFPQGSGKLFFGSGTQLSVL.

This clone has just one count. In DNA, the CDR3 is TGCGCCAGCAGCCAATCTCCTAGCGGGGGGGCGGAGACCCAGTACTTC. This encodes CASSQSPSGGAETQYF. The chain has TRBV4-1 and TRBJ2-5, with 12 bases that match TRBD2. From germline, CDR1 is MGHRA and CDR2 YSYEKL. V lost 2 bases and J lost 5; bases outside the gene matches: 6. The CDR3 runs 16 residues.

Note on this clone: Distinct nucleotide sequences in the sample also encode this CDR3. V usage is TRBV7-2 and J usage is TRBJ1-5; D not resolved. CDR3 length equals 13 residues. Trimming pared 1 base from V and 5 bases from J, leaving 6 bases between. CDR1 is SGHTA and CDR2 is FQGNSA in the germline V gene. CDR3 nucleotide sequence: TGTGCCAGCAGCTTAGATCGTGATCAGCCCCAGCATTTT. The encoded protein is CASSLDRDQPQHF.

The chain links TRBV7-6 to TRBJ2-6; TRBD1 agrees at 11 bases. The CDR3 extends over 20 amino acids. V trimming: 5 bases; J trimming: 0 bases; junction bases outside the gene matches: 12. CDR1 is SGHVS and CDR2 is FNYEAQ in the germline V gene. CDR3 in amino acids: CASSLFTGTGGISGANVLTF. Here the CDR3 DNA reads TGTGCCAGCAGCCTATTCACCGGGACAGGGGGAATCTCTGGGGCCAACGTCCTGACTTTC.

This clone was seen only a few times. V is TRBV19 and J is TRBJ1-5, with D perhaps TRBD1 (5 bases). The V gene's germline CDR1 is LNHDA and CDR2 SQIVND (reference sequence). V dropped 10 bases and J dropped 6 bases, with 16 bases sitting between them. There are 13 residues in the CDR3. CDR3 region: CATRRGVSQPQHF. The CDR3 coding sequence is TGTGCCACTCGGCGGGGCGTCTCTCAGCCCCAGCATTTT.

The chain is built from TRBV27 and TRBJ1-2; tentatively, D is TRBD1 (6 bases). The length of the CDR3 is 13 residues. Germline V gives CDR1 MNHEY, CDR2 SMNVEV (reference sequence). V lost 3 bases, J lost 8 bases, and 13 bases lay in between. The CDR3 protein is CASSLRGTSGYTF. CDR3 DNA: TGTGCCAGCAGTTTGAGGGGGACATCGGGCTACACCTTC.

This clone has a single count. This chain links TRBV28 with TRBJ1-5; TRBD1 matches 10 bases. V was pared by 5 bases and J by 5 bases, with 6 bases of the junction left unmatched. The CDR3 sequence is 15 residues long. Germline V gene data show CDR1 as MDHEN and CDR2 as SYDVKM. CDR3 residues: CASSNRDRGYQPQHF. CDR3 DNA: TGTGCCAGCAGTAACCGGGACAGGGGATATCAGCCCCAGCATTTT.

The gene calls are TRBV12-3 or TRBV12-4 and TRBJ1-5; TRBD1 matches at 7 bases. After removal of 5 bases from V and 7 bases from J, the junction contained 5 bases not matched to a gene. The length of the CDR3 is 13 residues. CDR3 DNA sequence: TGTGCCAGCAGTAAACAGGGGCTCCAGCCCCAGCATTTT. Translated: CASSKQGLQPQHF.

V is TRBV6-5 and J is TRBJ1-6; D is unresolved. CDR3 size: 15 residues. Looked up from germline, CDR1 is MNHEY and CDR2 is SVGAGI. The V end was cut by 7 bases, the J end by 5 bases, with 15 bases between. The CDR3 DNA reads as TGTGCCAGCAATGGTTTACAGCAGCATAATTCACCCCTCCACTTT. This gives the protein CASNGLQQHNSPLHF.

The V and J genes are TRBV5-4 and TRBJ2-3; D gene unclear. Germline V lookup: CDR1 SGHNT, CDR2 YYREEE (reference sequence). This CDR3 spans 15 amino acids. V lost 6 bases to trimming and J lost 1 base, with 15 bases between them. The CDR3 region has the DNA TGTGCCAGCACTGAGCAAAGCCTACGCACAGATACGCAGTATTTT. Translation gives CASTEQSLRTDTQYF.

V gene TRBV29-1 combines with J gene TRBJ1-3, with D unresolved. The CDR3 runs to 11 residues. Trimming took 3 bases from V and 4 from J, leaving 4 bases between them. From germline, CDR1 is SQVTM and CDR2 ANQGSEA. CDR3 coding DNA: TGCAGCGTTGACGCGGGAAACACCATATATTTT. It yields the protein CSVDAGNTIYF. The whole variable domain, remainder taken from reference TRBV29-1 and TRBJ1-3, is SAVISQKPSRDICQRGTSLTIQCQVDSQVTMMFWYRQQPGQSLTLIATANQGSEATYESGFVIDKFPISRPNLTFSTLTVSNMSPEDSSIYLCSVDAGNTIYFGEGSWLTVV.

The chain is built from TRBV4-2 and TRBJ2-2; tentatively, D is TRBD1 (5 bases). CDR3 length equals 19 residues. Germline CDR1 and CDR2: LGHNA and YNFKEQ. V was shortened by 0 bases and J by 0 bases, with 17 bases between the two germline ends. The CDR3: CASSQDPTGQFANTGELFF. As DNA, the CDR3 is TGTGCCAGCAGCCAAGACCCCACTGGACAATTCGCGAACACCGGGGAGCTGTTTTTT.

For the CDR3, the DNA is TGCGCCAGCAGCTTGGGTCAAGGACACCAGCCCTCCTACGAGCAGTACTTC. Its translation is CASSLGQGHQPSYEQYF. The rearrangement uses TRBV5-1 and TRBJ2-7; D might be TRBD1 (5 bases). The germline V and J ends were trimmed by 0 bases and 0 bases, with 16 bases remaining between them. The CDR3 spans 17 residues. Germline loops: CDR1 SGHRS, CDR2 YFSETQ. The complete variable domain, with remaining parts taken from reference TRBV5-1 and TRBJ2-7, reads KAGVTQTPRYLIKTRGQQVTLSCSPISGHRSVSWYQQTPGQGLQFLFEYFSETQRNKGNFPGRFSGRQFSNSRSEMNVSTLELGDSALYLCASSLGQGHQPSYEQYFGPGTRLTVT.

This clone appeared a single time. The CDR3 loop is CASSDRDRGMGNTEAFF. CDR3 nucleotide sequence: TGCGCCAGCAGCGACCGGGACAGGGGAATGGGAAACACTGAAGCTTTCTTT. The chain couples TRBV5-1 to TRBJ1-1; TRBD1 aligns across 10 bases. Trimming cost V 4 bases and J 2 bases; bases outside gene matches: 11. The CDR3 contains 17 residues. The V gene's germline CDR1 is SGHRS and CDR2 YFSETQ.

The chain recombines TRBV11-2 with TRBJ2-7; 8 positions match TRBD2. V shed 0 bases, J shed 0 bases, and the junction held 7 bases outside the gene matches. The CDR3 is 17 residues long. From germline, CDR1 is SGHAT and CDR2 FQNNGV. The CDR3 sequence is CASSLEAQRGPSYEQYF. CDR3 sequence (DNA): TGTGCCAGCAGCTTAGAAGCGCAGCGGGGGCCCTCCTACGAGCAGTACTTC.

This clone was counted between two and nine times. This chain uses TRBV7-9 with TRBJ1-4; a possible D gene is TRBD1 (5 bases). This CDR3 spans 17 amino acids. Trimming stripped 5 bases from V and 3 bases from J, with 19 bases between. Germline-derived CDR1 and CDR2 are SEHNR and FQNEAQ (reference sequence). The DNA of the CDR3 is TGTGCCAGCAGCCGTACGGATTCAGGGCTAGCTAATGAAAAACTGTTTTTT. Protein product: CASSRTDSGLANEKLFF.

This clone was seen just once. The CDR3 nucleotides are TGTGCCATCAGTGAGGAAGCAATTTATGGCTACACCTTC. Encoded protein: CAISEEAIYGYTF. The chain uses TRBV10-3 and TRBJ1-2; D ambiguous. This CDR3 contains 13 residues. Germline V gene data show CDR1 as ENHRY and CDR2 as SYGVKD. The germline V and J ends were trimmed by 2 bases and 5 bases, with 9 bases remaining between them.

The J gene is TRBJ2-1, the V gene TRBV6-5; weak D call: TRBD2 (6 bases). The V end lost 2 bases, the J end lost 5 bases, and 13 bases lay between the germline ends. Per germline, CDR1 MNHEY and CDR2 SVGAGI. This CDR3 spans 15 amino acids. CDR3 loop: CASSYAGTPNNEQFF. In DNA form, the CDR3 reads TGTGCCAGCAGTTACGCGGGGACCCCGAACAATGAGCAGTTCTTC.

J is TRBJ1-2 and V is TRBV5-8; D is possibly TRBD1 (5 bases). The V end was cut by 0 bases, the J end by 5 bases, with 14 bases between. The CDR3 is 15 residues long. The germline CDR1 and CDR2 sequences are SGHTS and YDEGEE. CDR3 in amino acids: CASSLETGPRYGYTF. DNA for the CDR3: TGTGCCAGCAGCTTGGAAACAGGTCCTCGATATGGCTACACCTTC.

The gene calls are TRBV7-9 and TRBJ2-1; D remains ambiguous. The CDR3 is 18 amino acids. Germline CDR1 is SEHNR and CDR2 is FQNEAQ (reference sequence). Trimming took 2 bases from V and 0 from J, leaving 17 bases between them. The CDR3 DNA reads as TGTGCCAGCAGCTTATTAAGAGAAGCCTTTAGCTCCTACAATGAGCAGTTCTTC. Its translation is CASSLLREAFSSYNEQFF.

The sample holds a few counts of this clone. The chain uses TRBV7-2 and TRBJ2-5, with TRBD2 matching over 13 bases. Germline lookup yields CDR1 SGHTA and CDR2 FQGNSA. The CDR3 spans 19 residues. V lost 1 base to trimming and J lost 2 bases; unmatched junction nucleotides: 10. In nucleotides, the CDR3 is TGTGCCAGCAGCTTAGTCCCCTTGACTAGCGGGAGGAATCAAGAGACCCAGTACTTC. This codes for CASSLVPLTSGRNQETQYF.

The chain's CDR3 is CASSRALGREQYF. For the CDR3, the DNA is TGTGCCAGCAGCCGGGCGCTGGGGAGGGAGCAGTACTTC. This chain uses TRBV27 with TRBJ2-7, with D possibly TRBD2 on 6 matching bases. There are 13 residues in the CDR3. The ends were cut back, 6 bases at V and 7 bases at J, with 16 bases in the middle. From germline, CDR1 is MNHEY and CDR2 SMNVEV (reference sequence).

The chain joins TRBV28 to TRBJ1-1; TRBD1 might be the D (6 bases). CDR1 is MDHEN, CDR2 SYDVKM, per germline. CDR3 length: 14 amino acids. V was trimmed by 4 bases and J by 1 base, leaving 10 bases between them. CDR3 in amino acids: CASSWDTTNTEAFF. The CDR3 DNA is TGTGCCAGCAGTTGGGACACGACGAACACTGAAGCTTTCTTT.

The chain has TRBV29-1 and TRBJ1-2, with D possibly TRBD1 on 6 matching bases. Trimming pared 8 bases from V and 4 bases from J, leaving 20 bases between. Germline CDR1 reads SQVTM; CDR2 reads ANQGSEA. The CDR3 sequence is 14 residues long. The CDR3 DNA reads TGCAGCTCCTCGGGGGGGGCAGGGCCCTATGGCTACACCTTC. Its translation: CSSSGGAGPYGYTF. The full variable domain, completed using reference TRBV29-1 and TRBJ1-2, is SAVISQKPSRDICQRGTSLTIQCQVDSQVTMMFWYRQQPGQSLTLIATANQGSEATYESGFVIDKFPISRPNLTFSTLTVSNMSPEDSSIYLCSSSGGAGPYGYTFGSGTRLTVV.